The clone carrying this TCR beta chain was seen only once. The sample originates from a study of STAT5B mutations in CD4+ large granular lymphocyte leukemia. The data were produced by immunoSEQ multiplex PCR, yet TCRdb's version contains in-frame clones alone and is incomplete. This table has 31,000 or so clones, approximately 74% appearing once. J gave up 5 bases and V 4 bases, and 11 bases lay outside the gene matches. The CDR3 is 17 residues long. The germline V gene has CDR1 SEHNR and CDR2 FQNEAQ (reference sequence). This chain links TRBV7-9 with TRBJ2-1; 10 bases map to TRBD2. The sequenced sample consisted of CD4+ T cells from blood buffy coats. The clonotype was recovered from a human donor in good health. The CDR3 sequence: CASSSRNSGGLNNEQFF. The CDR3 bases are TGTGCCAGCAGCTCAAGGAATAGCGGGGGGCTTAACAATGAGCAGTTCTTC.